What follows is one TCR beta chain and its context. As originally analysed: How many nucleated cells were present was estimated from reference gene primer amplification. Assay: immunoSEQ multiplex PCR; the TCRdb copy retains only in-frame clones and omits some. Clone size and the V and J calls come from that table; the DNA yielded D and trimming. Here the sample spans 250,000 to 350,000 clones, 85% being singletons. These data belong to a study of blood T cell repertoires in COVID-19. Study-wide context: Samples taken during acute and convalescent COVID-19 were collected in the United States, Italy and Spain. Nucleic acid was either cDNA or gDNA, and it came from T cells, B-cell-depleted T cells, or PBMCs.

All recovered Cohort 3 donors got two negative PCRs, got clearance, or saw symptom resolution. The sequenced sample consisted of PBMCs or T cells enriched from blood (not recorded which). This TCR was sampled from a woman aged 50 to 65 who had recovered from COVID-19.

CDR3 residues: CAWTLASYGYTF. The DNA for the CDR3 is TGTGCCTGGACCTTGGCCTCCTATGGCTACACCTTC. The chain carries TRBV30 and TRBJ1-2; D gene uncertain. This CDR3 contains 12 residues. Germline CDR1 and CDR2: GTSNPN and SVGIG (reference sequence). Trimming took 4 bases from V and 4 from J, leaving 10 bases between them.